What follows are 20 T cell receptor beta chains derived from one specimen sequenced in a study of cytomegalovirus exposure and HLA in healthy donors. Researchers ran the PCR with 60 Vbeta and 13 Jbeta primers. Method: immunoSEQ multiplex PCR; TCRdb's copy keeps in-frame clones and lacks some. The table lists some 180,000 clones, around four fifths of them singletons, with less than 4.5% in the top ten. The sequenced material came from PBMCs. The receptors shown here come from an older woman in good health and CMV-seropositive.

This clone was seen just once. This rearrangement joins TRBV7-8 to TRBJ2-3; tentative D call: TRBD1 (6 bases). CDR1 is SGHVS and CDR2 is FQNEAQ in the germline V gene. The V and J ends lost 5 bases and 2 bases respectively, with 14 bases between them. This CDR3 region has 15 residues. CDR3 amino acids: CASSQQGRDTDTQYF. The DNA for the CDR3 is TGTGCCAGCAGCCAACAGGGAAGGGACACAGATACGCAGTATTTT.

V is TRBV7-2 and J is TRBJ2-3; D is perhaps TRBD1 (5 bases). This CDR3 region has 14 residues. The germline CDR1 and CDR2 sequences are SGHTA and FQGNSA. V lost 1 base and J lost 5, with 10 bases in between. CDR3 loop: CASSLGGAGDTQYF. CDR3 DNA sequence: TGTGCCAGCAGCTTAGGGGGCGCCGGAGATACGCAGTATTTT.

The V call is TRBV6-5, the J call TRBJ1-5, with D unclear. The CDR3 has 13 residues. Trimming left V 0 bases short and J 4 bases short, with 4 bases between. Per the germline V gene, CDR1 is MNHEY and CDR2 is SVGAGI. The CDR3 protein is CASSYSRNQPQHF. Written as DNA, the CDR3 is TGTGCCAGCAGTTACTCGAGGAATCAGCCCCAGCATTTT.

This chain links TRBV5-4 with TRBJ1-2; 8 bases are a match to TRBD1. The junction had 7 bases not matched to a gene; V was cut back by 2 bases and J by 7 bases. The germline CDR1 and CDR2 sequences are SGHNT and YYREEE (reference sequence). The CDR3 covers 14 residues. In nucleotides, the CDR3 is TGTGCCAGCAGCTTCAATCAGGGGGCAGGTGGCTACACCTTC. Translated, it gives CASSFNQGAGGYTF.

The chain uses TRBV30 and TRBJ1-2; possible D gene TRBD1, 5 bases. Trimming removed 8 bases at V and 6 bases at J, with 25 bases between. Germline assignment: CDR1 GTSNPN and CDR2 SVGIG (reference sequence). The CDR3 is made up of 15 amino acids. The CDR3 DNA reads as TGTGCCGCCACCCGGGCCCTGGGCTGGGGGGATGGCTACACCTTC. Encoded protein: CAATRALGWGDGYTF.

The chain uses TRBV7-6 and TRBJ2-2, with 11 bases that match TRBD2. The CDR3 sequence is 16 residues long. The germline V gene encodes CDR1 SGHVS and CDR2 FNYEAQ. V lost 1 base to trimming and J lost 5 bases; unmatched junction nucleotides: 3. The CDR3 DNA reads TGTGCCAGCAGCTTAGAAGTAGCGGGAGGGACCGGGGAGCTGTTTTTT. Protein sequence: CASSLEVAGGTGELFF. The full variable domain, completed using reference TRBV7-6 and TRBJ2-2, is GAGVSQSPRYKVTKRGQDVALRCDPISGHVSLYWYRQALGQGPEFLTYFNYEAQQDKSGLPNDRFSAERPEGSISTLTIQRTEQRDSAMYRCASSLEVAGGTGELFFGEGSRLTVL.

This clone was recorded a few times. The chain joins TRBV30 to TRBJ2-1; a weak D match, TRBD2 (5 bases). Germline CDR1 is GTSNPN and CDR2 is SVGIG (reference sequence). The CDR3 covers 14 residues. V was trimmed by 3 bases and J by 1 base, leaving 10 bases between them. CDR3 sequence reads: CAWSLARSYNEQFF. The CDR3 nucleotides are TGTGCCTGGAGCCTAGCTCGGTCCTACAATGAGCAGTTCTTC.

The chain joins TRBV7-2 to TRBJ1-3, with 7 bases lining up with TRBD1. J gave up 1 base and V 6 bases, and 12 bases lay outside the gene matches. The CDR3 contains 17 residues. Looked up from germline, CDR1 is SGHTA and CDR2 is FQGNSA. This CDR3 reads CASSRFPGQISGNTIYF. DNA for the CDR3: TGTGCCAGCAGTCGTTTTCCGGGACAGATATCTGGAAACACCATATATTTT.

This chain connects TRBV18 to TRBJ2-3, with 11 bases identical to TRBD2. The ends lost 4 bases at V and 3 bases at J; junction bases unmatched: 9. The CDR3 covers 17 residues. Germline V gives CDR1 KGHSH, CDR2 LQKENI. The CDR3 spells CASSLQPGLAETDTQYF. The CDR3 DNA sequence: TGTGCCAGCTCACTTCAACCGGGACTAGCGGAAACAGATACGCAGTATTTT.

This chain connects TRBV28 to TRBJ2-4; D may be TRBD2 (6 bases). Germline loops: CDR1 MDHEN, CDR2 SYDVKM. V was pared by 3 bases and J by 1 base, with 10 bases between. The CDR3 is 15 amino acids. The CDR3 loop is CASSLGGDAKNIQYF. CDR3 nucleotide sequence: TGTGCCAGCAGTTTGGGGGGTGACGCCAAAAACATTCAGTACTTC.

J is TRBJ1-5 and V is TRBV9, with a possible D match to TRBD1 (5 bases). The CDR3 contains 14 residues. In germline, CDR1 is SGDLS, CDR2 YYNGEE. The V end lost 4 bases, the J end lost 3 bases, and 11 bases lay between the germline ends. CDR3 protein: CASSPSGNNQPQHF. CDR3 DNA sequence: TGTGCCAGCAGCCCCTCAGGGAACAATCAGCCCCAGCATTTT.

The chain recombines TRBV7-2 with TRBJ2-7, with 12 bases fitting TRBD2. The CDR3 extends over 14 amino acids. Germline V gives CDR1 SGHTA, CDR2 FQGNSA. Unmatched junction bases numbered 4, after V lost 4 bases and J lost 6 bases. DNA of the CDR3: TGTGCCAGCAGCTCGAGACTAGCGGGAGCCGAGCAGTACTTC. It yields the protein CASSSRLAGAEQYF.

CDR3 residues: CASSPTTATNEKLFF. CDR3 nucleotide sequence: TGTGCCAGCAGTCCGACGACAGCAACTAATGAAAAACTGTTTTTT. The rearrangement uses TRBV16 and TRBJ1-4; TRBD1 is a possible D gene (5 bases). V lost 6 bases, J lost 0 bases, and 11 bases lay in between. The CDR3 is 15 amino acids. Germline V gives CDR1 KGHSY, CDR2 FQNENV.

This chain links TRBV6-5 with TRBJ2-5; D is undetermined. The CDR3 is 11 residues long. The germline CDR1 and CDR2 sequences are MNHEY and SVGAGI. Trimming removed 6 bases from V and 9 bases from J, with 11 bases in between. The CDR3 sequence: CASRTNMAQYF. The DNA for the CDR3 is TGTGCCAGCAGGACAAACATGGCCCAGTACTTC.

The chain links TRBV5-6 to TRBJ2-5; weak D call: TRBD2 (5 bases). The ends were cut back, 3 bases at V and 2 bases at J, with 17 bases in the middle. The CDR3 covers 16 residues. Germline CDR1 is SGHDT and CDR2 is YYEEEE. For the CDR3, the DNA is TGTGCCAGCAGCTCGGATACTAGGACGAATCAAGAGACCCAGTACTTC. This translates into CASSSDTRTNQETQYF.

This clone was seen once. The rearrangement uses TRBV19 and TRBJ2-5, with TRBD1 matching over 9 bases. Germline assignment: CDR1 LNHDA and CDR2 SQIVND (reference sequence). After removal of 7 bases from V and 5 bases from J, the junction contained 8 bases not matched to a gene. The CDR3 sequence is 14 residues long. In DNA, the CDR3 is TGTGCCAGTACCCCGGGACAGGGTTGGGAGACCCAGTACTTC. As protein: CASTPGQGWETQYF.

This clone was observed a handful of times. This rearrangement joins TRBV6-5 to TRBJ1-2; D gene ambiguous. Looked up from germline, CDR1 is MNHEY and CDR2 is SVGAGI. The CDR3 consists of 15 residues. The V gene lost 2 bases and the J gene lost 3 bases, with 13 bases spanning the gap. The CDR3 spells CASSYVEGWHYGYTF. The CDR3 region has the DNA TGTGCCAGCAGTTACGTCGAGGGCTGGCACTATGGCTACACCTTC.

This chain connects TRBV19 to TRBJ1-5; D may be TRBD1 (5 bases). Germline CDR1 LNHDA, CDR2 SQIVND (reference sequence). The V end lost 6 bases, the J end lost 3 bases, and 15 bases lay between the germline ends. The CDR3 is 15 residues long. The CDR3 bases are TGTGCCAGTAGAAGCCCGGGACTGATCAATCAGCCCCAGCATTTT. It translates to CASRSPGLINQPQHF.

This chain uses TRBV6-1 with TRBJ1-5; D unresolved. V was trimmed by 4 bases and J by 3 bases, leaving 13 bases between them. The CDR3 runs to 15 residues. Germline V gives CDR1 MNHNS, CDR2 SASEGT. The CDR3: CASSALRGYNQPQHF. CDR3 nucleotides: TGTGCCAGCAGTGCTTTACGAGGATACAATCAGCCCCAGCATTTT.

About this clone itself: The junction differs from germline at one of its ends, possibly a read error. The J gene is TRBJ2-7, the V gene TRBV7-9; 8 bases are shared with TRBD1. The CDR3 contains 14 residues. Looked up from germline, CDR1 is SEHNR and CDR2 is FQNEAQ (reference sequence). CDR3 nucleotide sequence: TGTTCCAGCAGCTTCGGGCAGGGGGCACGCGAGCAGTACTTC. Translated: CSSSFGQGAREQYF.